Shown below are 7 T cell receptor beta chains from a single sample sequenced in a study of blood T cell repertoires in COVID-19. Here immunoSEQ multiplex PCR was the method, and the copy in TCRdb shows in-frame clones only, minus some. The data show a few hundred thousand clones, with around 88% seen just once and 0.95% to 1.5% held by the top ten. Sequencing was performed on PBMCs or T cells enriched from blood (not recorded which). These receptors were taken from a woman aged 40 to 50 with acute COVID-19.

The rearrangement joins TRBV7-9 to TRBJ1-2; 9 nucleotides match TRBD1. Trimming removed 6 bases from V and 3 bases from J; junction bases left unmatched: 8. This CDR3 contains 15 residues. Germline V gene lookup returns CDR1 SEHNR and CDR2 FQNEAQ (reference sequence). CDR3 in amino acids: CASRSTGGSYYGYTF. In DNA form, the CDR3 reads TGTGCCAGCAGAAGTACAGGGGGCAGCTACTATGGCTACACCTTC.

The chain has TRBV6-5 and TRBJ1-3; a weak D match, TRBD1 (5 bases). Germline V CDR1 and CDR2: MNHEY, SVGAGI. The germline V and J ends were trimmed by 5 bases and 4 bases, with 12 bases remaining between them. This CDR3 comprises 14 residues. The CDR3 DNA sequence: TGTGCCAGCAGTCCCCCGGGGGTCGGAAACACCATATATTTT. This gives the protein CASSPPGVGNTIYF.

The chain has TRBV7-9 and TRBJ1-2; D is perhaps TRBD1 (6 bases). The V and J ends lost 5 bases and 8 bases respectively, with 21 bases between them. This CDR3 is built from 15 residues. Germline CDR1 SEHNR, CDR2 FQNEAQ (reference sequence). CDR3 sequence: CASSPPTKGGDGYTF. In nucleotides, the CDR3 is TGTGCCAGCAGCCCCCCGACCAAGGGGGGGGACGGCTACACCTTC.

The genes are TRBV12-3 or TRBV12-4 and TRBJ2-7; D is possibly TRBD2 (5 bases). Trimming removed 8 bases at V and 7 bases at J, with 18 bases between. The length of the CDR3 is 13 residues. The CDR3 spells CASSPGPQREQYV. The CDR3 DNA follows: TGTGCCAGCTCCCCTGGGCCCCAGCGGGAGCAGTACGTC.

This clone showed up just once. The chain employs TRBV28 and TRBJ1-1; D unresolved. This CDR3 is built from 13 residues. V was trimmed by 2 bases and J by 4 bases, leaving 8 bases between them. The V gene's germline CDR1 is MDHEN and CDR2 SYDVKM. CDR3 sequence (DNA): TGTGCCAGCAGTTTAGAGGGAGGCACTGAAGCTTTCTTT. This translates into CASSLEGGTEAFF.

The genes are TRBV6-1 and TRBJ1-1; TRBD1 matches 7 bases. Trimming at V came to 3 bases and at J to 2 bases, leaving 3 bases not matched to a gene. Germline CDR1 MNHNS, CDR2 SASEGT. CDR3 size: 14 residues. CDR3 sequence reads: CASSDGTVNTEAFF. CDR3 coding DNA: TGTGCCAGCAGTGATGGGACAGTTAACACTGAAGCTTTCTTT.

The chain couples TRBV5-1 to TRBJ1-1; no clear D. This CDR3 comprises 16 residues. Trimming shortened V by 2 bases and J by 7 bases, and 21 bases separated the two germline ends. The germline CDR1 and CDR2 sequences are SGHRS and YFSETQ. CDR3 in DNA: TGCGCCAGCAGCTTACAGCCGCGGGAGGATGGGAGTGAAGCTTTCTTT. Amino acids: CASSLQPREDGSEAFF.